This T cell receptor beta chain was found in a study of blood T cell repertoires in COVID-19. Per the study methods: Estimates of nucleated cell counts were drawn from the amplification of reference gene primers. Only in-frame clones appear in the TCRdb table, and some are missing; sequencing was by immunoSEQ multiplex PCR. Clone size and the V and J calls come from that table; the DNA yielded D and trimming. The sample has about 440,000 clones, 70% to 90% seen once. Participants came from some 23 US areas, aged about 18 to 95 years. Clinical history reported by participants formed the basis on which cohorts were assigned. The CDR3 sequence is 14 residues long. Germline lookup yields CDR1 MNHEY and CDR2 SVGAGI. The ends lost 1 base at V and 2 bases at J; junction bases unmatched: 2.

The TCR was taken from a young woman with acute COVID-19. The chain has TRBV6-5 and TRBJ2-7; 7 positions match TRBD1. The source material was PBMCs or T cells enriched from blood (not recorded which). The CDR3 loop reads CASSYFGQAYEQYF. The CDR3 coding sequence is TGTGCCAGCAGTTACTTTGGACAGGCCTACGAGCAGTACTTC.